This T cell receptor (beta chain) was sequenced for a study of blood T cell repertoires in COVID-19. Study summary: The United States, Italy and Spain were the sources of the acute and convalescent COVID-19 samples. From T cells, B-cell-depleted T cells, or PBMCs came the material, which was cDNA or gDNA.

Original processing methods: Amplifying reference gene primers gave estimates of nucleated cell counts. Clones were read by immunoSEQ multiplex PCR, and TCRdb kept only the in-frame ones, dropping some. V and J calls and clone size are those listed in that table; D and trimming were worked out from the DNA. The data show around 100,000 clones, about 89% seen once. V was clipped by 1 base and J by 4 bases, with 7 bases between them. The CDR3 loop spans 13 amino acids. The chain uses TRBV23-1 and TRBJ1-2, with TRBD1 as a possible D gene (6 bases). TRBV23-1 is annotated as an ORF whose role is uncertain. The specimen was peripheral blood. This receptor was taken from a human donor with acute or convalescent COVID-19. The donor label of this sample is uncertain. CDR3 in DNA: TGCGCCAGCAGTCAATACAGGGCCTATGGCTACACCTTC. As protein: CASSQYRAYGYTF.